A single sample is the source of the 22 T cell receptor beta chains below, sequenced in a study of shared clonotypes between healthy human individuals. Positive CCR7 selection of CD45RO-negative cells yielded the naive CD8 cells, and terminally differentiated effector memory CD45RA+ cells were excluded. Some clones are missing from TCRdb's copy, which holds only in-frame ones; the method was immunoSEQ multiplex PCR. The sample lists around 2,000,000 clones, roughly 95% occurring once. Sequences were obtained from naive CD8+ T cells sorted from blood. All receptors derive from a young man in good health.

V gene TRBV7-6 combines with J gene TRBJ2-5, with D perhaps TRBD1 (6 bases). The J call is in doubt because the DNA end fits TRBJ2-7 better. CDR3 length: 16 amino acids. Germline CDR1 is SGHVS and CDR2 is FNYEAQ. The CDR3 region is CASSLVTPTGSYEQYF. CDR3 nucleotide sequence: TGTGCCAGCAGCTTAGTGACGCCGACAGGTTCCTACGAGCAGTACTTC.

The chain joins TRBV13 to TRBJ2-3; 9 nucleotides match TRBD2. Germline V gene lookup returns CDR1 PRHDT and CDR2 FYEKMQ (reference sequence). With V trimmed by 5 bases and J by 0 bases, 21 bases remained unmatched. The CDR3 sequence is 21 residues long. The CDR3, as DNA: TGTGCCAGCAGCACCACACCGGGACTAGCCTTTTTTCCGCAAAGCACAGATACGCAGTATTTT. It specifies CASSTTPGLAFFPQSTDTQYF.

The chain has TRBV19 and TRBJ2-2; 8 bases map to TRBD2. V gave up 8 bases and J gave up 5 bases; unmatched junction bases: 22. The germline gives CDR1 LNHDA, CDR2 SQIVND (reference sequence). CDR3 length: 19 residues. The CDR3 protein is CASLAGSPAQRHLTGELFF. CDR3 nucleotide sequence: TGTGCCAGTTTAGCGGGGTCTCCCGCTCAACGTCATCTAACCGGGGAGCTGTTTTTT.

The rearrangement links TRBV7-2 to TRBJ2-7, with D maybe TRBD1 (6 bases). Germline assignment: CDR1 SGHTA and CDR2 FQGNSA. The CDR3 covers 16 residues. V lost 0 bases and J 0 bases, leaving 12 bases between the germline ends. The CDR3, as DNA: TGTGCCAGCAGCTTAGCTTGGGACACCGACTCCTACGAGCAGTACTTC. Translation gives CASSLAWDTDSYEQYF.

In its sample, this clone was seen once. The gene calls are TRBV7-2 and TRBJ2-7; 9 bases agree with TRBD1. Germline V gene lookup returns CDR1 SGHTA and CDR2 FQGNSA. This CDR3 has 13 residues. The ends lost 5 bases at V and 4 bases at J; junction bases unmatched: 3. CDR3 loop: CASSDRGIYEQYF. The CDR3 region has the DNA TGTGCCAGCAGCGACAGGGGGATATACGAGCAGTACTTC. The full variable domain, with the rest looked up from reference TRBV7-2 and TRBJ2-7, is GAGVSQSPSNKVTEKGKDVELRCDPISGHTALYWYRQSLGQGLEFLIYFQGNSAPDKSGLPSDRFSAERTGGSVSTLTIQRTQQEDSAVYLCASSDRGIYEQYFGPGTRLTVT.

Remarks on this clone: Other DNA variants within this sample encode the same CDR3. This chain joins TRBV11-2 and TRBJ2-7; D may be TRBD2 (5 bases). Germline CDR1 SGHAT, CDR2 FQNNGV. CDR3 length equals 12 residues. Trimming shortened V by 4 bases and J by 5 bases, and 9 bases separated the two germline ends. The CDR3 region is CASSWAGDEQYF. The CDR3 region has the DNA TGTGCCAGCAGCTGGGCCGGGGACGAGCAGTACTTC. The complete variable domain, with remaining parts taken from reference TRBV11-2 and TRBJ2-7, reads EAGVAQSPRYKIIEKRQSVAFWCNPISGHATLYWYQQILGQGPKLLIQFQNNGVVDDSQLPKDRFSAERLKGVDSTLKIQPAKLEDSAVYLCASSWAGDEQYFGPGTRLTVT.

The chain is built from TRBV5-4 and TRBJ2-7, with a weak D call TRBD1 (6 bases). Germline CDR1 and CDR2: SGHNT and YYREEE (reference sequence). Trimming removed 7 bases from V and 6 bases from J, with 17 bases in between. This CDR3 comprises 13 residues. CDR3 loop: CASLDVGGLEQYF. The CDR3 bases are TGTGCCAGCCTGGATGTTGGGGGCCTCGAGCAGTACTTC.

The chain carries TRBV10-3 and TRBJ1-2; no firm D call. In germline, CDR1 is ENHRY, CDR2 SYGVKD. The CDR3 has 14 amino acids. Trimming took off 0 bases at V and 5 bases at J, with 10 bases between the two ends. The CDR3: CAISESVLLYGYTF. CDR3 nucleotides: TGTGCCATCAGTGAGTCGGTTCTTTTATATGGCTACACCTTC.

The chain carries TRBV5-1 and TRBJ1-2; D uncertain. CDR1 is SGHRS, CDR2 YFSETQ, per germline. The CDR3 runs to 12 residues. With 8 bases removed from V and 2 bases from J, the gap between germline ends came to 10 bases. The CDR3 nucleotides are TGCGCCAGTTCGGACGGAAACTATGGCTACACCTTC. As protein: CASSDGNYGYTF.

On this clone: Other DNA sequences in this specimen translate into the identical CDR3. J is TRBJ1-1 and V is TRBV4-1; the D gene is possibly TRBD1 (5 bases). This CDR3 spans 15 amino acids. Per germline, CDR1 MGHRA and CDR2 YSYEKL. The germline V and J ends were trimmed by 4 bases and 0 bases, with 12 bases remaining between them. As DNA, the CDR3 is TGCGCCAGCAGCCTCCGACAGTCCATGAACACTGAAGCTTTCTTT. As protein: CASSLRQSMNTEAFF.

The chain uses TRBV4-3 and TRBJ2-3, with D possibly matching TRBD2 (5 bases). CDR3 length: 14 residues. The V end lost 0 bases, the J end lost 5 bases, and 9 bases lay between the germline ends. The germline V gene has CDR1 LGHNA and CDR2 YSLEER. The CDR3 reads CASSQDTTKDTQYF. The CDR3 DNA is TGCGCCAGCAGCCAAGATACGACTAAAGATACGCAGTATTTT.

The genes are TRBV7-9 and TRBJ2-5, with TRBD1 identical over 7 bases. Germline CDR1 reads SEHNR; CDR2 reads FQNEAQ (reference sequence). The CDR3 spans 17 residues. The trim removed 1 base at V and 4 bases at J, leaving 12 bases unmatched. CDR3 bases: TGTGCCAGCAGCTTAGTGTCGACAGGGAGTATTGGAGAGACCCAGTACTTC. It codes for CASSLVSTGSIGETQYF.

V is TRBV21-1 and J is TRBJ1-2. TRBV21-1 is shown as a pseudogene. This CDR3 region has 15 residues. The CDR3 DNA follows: TGTGCCAGCAGGAAGGTGCCCAGAGAACAATATGGCTACACCTTC. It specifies CASRKVPREQYGYTF.

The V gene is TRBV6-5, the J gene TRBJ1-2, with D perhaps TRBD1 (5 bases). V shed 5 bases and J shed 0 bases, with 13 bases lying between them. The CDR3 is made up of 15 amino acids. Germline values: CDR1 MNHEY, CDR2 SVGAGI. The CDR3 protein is CASSPLGTANYGYTF. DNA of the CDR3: TGTGCCAGCAGTCCCCTTGGGACGGCTAACTATGGCTACACCTTC.

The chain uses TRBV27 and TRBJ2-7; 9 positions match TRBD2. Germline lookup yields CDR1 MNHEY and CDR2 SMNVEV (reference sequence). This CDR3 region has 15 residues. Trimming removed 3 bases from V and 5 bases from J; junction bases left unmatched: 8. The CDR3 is CASSFPLAGLNEQYF. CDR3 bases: TGTGCCAGCAGTTTCCCACTAGCGGGTCTCAACGAGCAGTACTTC.

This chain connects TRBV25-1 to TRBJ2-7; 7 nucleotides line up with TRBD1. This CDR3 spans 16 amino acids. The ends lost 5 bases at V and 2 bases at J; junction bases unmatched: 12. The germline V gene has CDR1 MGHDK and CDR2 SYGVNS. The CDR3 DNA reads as TGTGCCAGCAGTCCTCTCGGGACAGCGAAACCCTACGAGCAGTACTTC. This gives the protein CASSPLGTAKPYEQYF.

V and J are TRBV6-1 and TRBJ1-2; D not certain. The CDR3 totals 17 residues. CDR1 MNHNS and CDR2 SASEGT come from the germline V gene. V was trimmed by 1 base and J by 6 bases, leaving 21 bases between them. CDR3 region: CASSEDPGSTLFNGYTF. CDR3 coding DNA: TGTGCCAGCAGTGAAGATCCGGGCAGCACCCTCTTCAATGGCTACACCTTC.

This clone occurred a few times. The CDR3 sequence is CASSPAGTGAPLEYF. The CDR3 DNA sequence: TGTGCCAGCAGTCCTGCCGGGACAGGGGCCCCTTTGGAGTACTTC. The rearrangement uses TRBV28 and TRBJ2-5; 10 bases are a match to TRBD1. Trimming removed 5 bases from V and 12 bases from J; junction bases left unmatched: 15. In germline, CDR1 is MDHEN, CDR2 SYDVKM. The CDR3 runs to 15 residues.

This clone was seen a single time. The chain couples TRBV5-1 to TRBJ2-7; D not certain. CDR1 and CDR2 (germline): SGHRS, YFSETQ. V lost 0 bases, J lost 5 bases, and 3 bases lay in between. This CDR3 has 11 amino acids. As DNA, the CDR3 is TGCGCCAGCAGCTTGGCGGACGAGCAGTACTTC. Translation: CASSLADEQYF.

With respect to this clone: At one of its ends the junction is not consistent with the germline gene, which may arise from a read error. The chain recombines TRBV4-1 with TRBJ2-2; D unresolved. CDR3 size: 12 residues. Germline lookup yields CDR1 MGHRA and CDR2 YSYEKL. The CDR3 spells CANSRVSGELFF. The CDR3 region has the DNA TGCGCCAACAGCCGAGTGAGCGGGGAGCTGTTTTTT.

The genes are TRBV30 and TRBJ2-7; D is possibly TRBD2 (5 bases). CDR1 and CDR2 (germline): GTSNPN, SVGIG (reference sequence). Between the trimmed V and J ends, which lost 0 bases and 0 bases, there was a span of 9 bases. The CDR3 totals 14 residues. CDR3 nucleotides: TGTGCCTGGAGTGTACGGGAAGGCTCCTACGAGCAGTACTTC. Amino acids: CAWSVREGSYEQYF.

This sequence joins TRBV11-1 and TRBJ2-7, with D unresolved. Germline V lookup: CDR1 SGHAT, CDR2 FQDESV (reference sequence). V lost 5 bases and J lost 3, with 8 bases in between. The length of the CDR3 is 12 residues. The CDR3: CASSRYYYEQYF. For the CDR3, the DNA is TGTGCCAGCAGCCGGTACTACTACGAGCAGTACTTC.